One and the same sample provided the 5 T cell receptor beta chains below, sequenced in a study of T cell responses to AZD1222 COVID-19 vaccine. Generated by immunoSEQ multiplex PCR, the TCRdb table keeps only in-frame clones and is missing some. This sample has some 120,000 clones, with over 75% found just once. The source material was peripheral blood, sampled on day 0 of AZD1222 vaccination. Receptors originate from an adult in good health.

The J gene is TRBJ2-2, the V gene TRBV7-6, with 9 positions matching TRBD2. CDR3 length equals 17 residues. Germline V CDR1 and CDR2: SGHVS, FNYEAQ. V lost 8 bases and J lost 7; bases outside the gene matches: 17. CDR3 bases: TGTGCCAGCTCCTACATGAGCGGCGGGAGGGGCGACGGGGAGCTGTTTTTT. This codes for CASSYMSGGRGDGELFF.

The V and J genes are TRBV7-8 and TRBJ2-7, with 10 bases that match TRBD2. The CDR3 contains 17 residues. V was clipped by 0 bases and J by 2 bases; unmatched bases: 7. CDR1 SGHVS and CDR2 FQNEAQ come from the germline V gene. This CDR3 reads CASSLARDLAGAYEQYF. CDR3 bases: TGTGCCAGCAGCTTAGCGCGTGACCTAGCGGGAGCCTACGAGCAGTACTTC.

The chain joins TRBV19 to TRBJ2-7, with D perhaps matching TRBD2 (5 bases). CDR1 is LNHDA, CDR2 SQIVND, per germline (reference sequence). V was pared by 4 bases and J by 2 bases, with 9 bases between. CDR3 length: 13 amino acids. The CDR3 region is CASSSPGTYEQYF. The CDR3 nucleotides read TGTGCCAGTAGTAGCCCGGGGACCTACGAGCAGTACTTC.

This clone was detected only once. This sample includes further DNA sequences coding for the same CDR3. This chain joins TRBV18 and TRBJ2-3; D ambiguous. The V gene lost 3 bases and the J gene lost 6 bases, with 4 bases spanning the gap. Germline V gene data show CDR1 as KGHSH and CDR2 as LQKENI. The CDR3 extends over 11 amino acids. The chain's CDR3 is CASSPGDTQYF. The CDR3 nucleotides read TGTGCCAGCTCACCGGGGGATACGCAGTATTTT.

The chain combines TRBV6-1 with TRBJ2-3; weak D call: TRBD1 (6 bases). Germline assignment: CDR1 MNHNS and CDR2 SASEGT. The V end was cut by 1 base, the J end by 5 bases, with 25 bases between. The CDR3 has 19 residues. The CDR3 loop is CASSEDPRRRQGNKDTQYF. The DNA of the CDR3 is TGTGCCAGCAGTGAAGACCCCAGACGGCGGCAGGGGAATAAAGATACGCAGTATTTT.